These 10 T cell receptor beta chains were all obtained from the same sample, sequenced in a study of tumor-infiltrating lymphocytes in primary liver carcinoma. Starting material of about 0.45 ug total RNA yielded TCR beta cDNA via a constant-region primer. Modified slightly, ARM-PCR produced TCR beta libraries over three nested multiplex PCR rounds. TRBV1-TRBV30 forward and Cbeta reverse primers drove the first two approximately 11-cycle rounds. MiXCR was run by TCRdb on the multiplex PCR reads, yielding one entry per CDR3 protein. Found here are more than 75,000 distinct CDR3 sequences, 72% of them singletons; the top ten hold approximately 19%. RNA and DNA were co-extracted from about 19-30 mg of unsorted bulk tissue. What was sequenced was liver tumor tissue from sampling region 1. Subset in this sample: tumor region T1, superior pole. All receptors derive from a man in his forties with primary liver carcinoma and hepatitis B virus infection.

Points on this clonotype: At one of its ends the junction is not consistent with the germline gene, which may arise from a read error. The rearrangement uses TRBV6-5 and TRBJ2-1; TRBD2 aligns across 9 bases. From germline, CDR1 is MNHEY and CDR2 SVGAGI. The CDR3 is 17 amino acids. The CDR3 nucleotides are TGTGCCAGCGGTTACTTTTCCGAGACTAGCGGCTACTATGAGCAGTTCTTC. It translates to CASGYFSETSGYYEQFF.

This clonotype was picked up many times. This chain joins TRBV6-4 and TRBJ2-3; 14 nucleotides match TRBD2. The CDR3 consists of 16 residues. V dropped 3 bases and J dropped 5; count of bases not matched to a gene: 4. The V gene's germline CDR1 is MRHNA and CDR2 SNTAGT. The CDR3 loop is CASSDGLAGGRDTQYF. The CDR3, as DNA: TGTGCCAGCAGTGATGGACTAGCGGGAGGAAGAGATACGCAGTATTTT.

This clonotype has a handful of counts. The J gene is TRBJ2-3, the V gene TRBV11-2; tentatively, D is TRBD2 (6 bases). The CDR3 covers 14 residues. Germline V gives CDR1 SGHAT, CDR2 FQNNGV. V was shortened by 11 bases and J by 4 bases, with 19 bases between the two germline ends. The CDR3 spells CAGGALELADTQYF. The CDR3 coding sequence is TGTGCCGGAGGGGCACTGGAGCTCGCAGATACGCAGTATTTT.

Regarding this clonotype: A read error may account for a junction end that differs from germline. The chain employs TRBV4-1 and TRBJ1-1; 7 nucleotides match TRBD1. The germline CDR1 and CDR2 sequences are MGHRA and YSYEKL. This CDR3 is built from 15 residues. The CDR3 DNA follows: TGCGCCAGCAACCAACTCAGGGGGGGTAACTCTGAAGCTTTCTTT. It specifies CASNQLRGGNSEAFF.

About this clonotype itself: Relative to the germline gene, one junction end is altered; a read error may explain this. The chain carries TRBV6-5 and TRBJ2-3, with D unresolved. There are 8 residues in the CDR3. Germline CDR1 MNHEY, CDR2 SVGAGI. In DNA, the CDR3 is TGTGCCAGCGCCACGCAGTATTTC. Amino acid sequence: CASATQYF.

There are many counts of this clonotype. J is TRBJ2-1 and V is TRBV6-1; TRBD1 matches 8 bases. CDR3 length: 13 residues. Germline V gene data show CDR1 as MNHNS and CDR2 as SASEGT. The V segment lost 3 bases and the J segment 9 bases; nucleotides outside the gene matches: 4. The CDR3 DNA sequence: TGTGCCAGCAGTGACCCAGGGGGCGCTGAGCAGTTCTTC. Translation: CASSDPGGAEQFF.

Concerning this clonotype: A much larger clone is a single base away; this may be a read error. The V call is TRBV6-1, the J call TRBJ2-7; 8 bases agree with TRBD1. The CDR3 contains 14 residues. Germline V lookup: CDR1 MNHNS, CDR2 SASEGT. CDR3 coding DNA: TGTACCAGCAGACTTCAGGGGGCAGGTGACGAGCAGTACTTC. Translated, it gives CTSRLQGAGDEQYF.

Remarks on this clonotype: The junction differs from germline at one of its ends, possibly a read error. J is TRBJ1-2 and V is TRBV4-1; TRBD1 aligns across 8 bases. This CDR3 is built from 16 residues. The V gene's germline CDR1 is MGHRA and CDR2 YSYEKL. CDR3 residues: CASSFERTGSNNGYTF. CDR3 coding DNA: TGCGCCAGCAGCTTCGAGAGGACAGGGTCTAACAATGGCTACACCTTC.

This chain's CDR3 is CASSLLEGASGLFF. The CDR3 DNA reads as TGTGCCAGCAGCTTATTAGAGGGAGCCAGTGGGCTGTTTTTT. The V gene is TRBV11-2, the J gene TRBJ2-2; TRBD2 is a possible D gene (5 bases). V was cut by 2 bases and J by 13 bases, with 17 bases left in between. The CDR3 extends over 14 amino acids. Germline V gene data show CDR1 as SGHAT and CDR2 as FQNNGV.

On this clonotype itself: At one boundary the junction diverges from the germline segment, which might be a read error. This chain uses TRBV28 with TRBJ1-5, with a tentative D call TRBD1 (5 bases). The CDR3 consists of 14 residues. The germline gives CDR1 MDHEN, CDR2 SYDVKM. The CDR3 region is CASNLGVVMGPQHF. The DNA for the CDR3 is TGTGCCAGCAATTTAGGGGTAGTGATGGGGCCCCAGCATTTT.